These 5 T cell receptor beta chains were sequenced from one sample in a study of T cell responses to AZD1222 COVID-19 vaccine. Sequenced by immunoSEQ multiplex PCR; TCRdb stores in-frame clones only, minus some. The sample holds 130,000 to 150,000 clones, about 90% seen once. Source: peripheral blood, taken on day 0 of AZD1222 vaccination. The receptors come from an adult in good health.

The chain links TRBV27 to TRBJ1-5; no reliable D call. Germline loops: CDR1 MNHEY, CDR2 SMNVEV (reference sequence). The CDR3 is 13 residues long. The ends were cut back, 6 bases at V and 6 bases at J, with 12 bases in the middle. The CDR3 loop is CASSPDLVQPQHF. As DNA, the CDR3 is TGTGCCAGCAGCCCAGACTTAGTTCAGCCCCAGCATTTT.

The gene calls are TRBV27 and TRBJ1-2; D is unclear. Germline V CDR1 and CDR2: MNHEY, SMNVEV (reference sequence). V was trimmed by 6 bases and J by 2 bases, leaving 19 bases between them. The CDR3 has 16 amino acids. CDR3 loop: CASRTIDAGLNYGYTF. CDR3 nucleotide sequence: TGTGCCAGCAGAACTATAGATGCTGGGTTGAACTATGGCTACACCTTC.

V and J are TRBV6-5 and TRBJ2-1, with a tentative D call TRBD2 (6 bases). The CDR3 consists of 16 residues. Germline CDR1 MNHEY, CDR2 SVGAGI. V lost 4 bases, J lost 5 bases, and 18 bases lay in between. The CDR3 DNA sequence: TGTGCCAGCAGTTCGTTAATTTTAGGAGGGAACAATGAGCAGTTCTTC. Its translation: CASSSLILGGNNEQFF.

The chain couples TRBV5-8 to TRBJ2-5; D is unclear. CDR1 is SGHTS and CDR2 is YDEGEE in the germline V gene. The germline V and J ends were trimmed by 1 base and 4 bases, with 2 bases remaining between them. The CDR3 sequence is 11 residues long. The DNA for the CDR3 is TGTGCCAGCAGCTTGCCAGAGACCCAGTACTTC. Translation gives CASSLPETQYF.

The chain recombines TRBV18 with TRBJ1-1; 9 bases line up with TRBD1. V gave up 5 bases and J gave up 2 bases; unmatched junction bases: 6. The CDR3 consists of 15 residues. CDR1 is KGHSH and CDR2 is LQKENI in the germline V gene. The CDR3 sequence: CASSEGTGRNTEAFF. CDR3 DNA: TGTGCCAGCTCAGAGGGGACAGGGCGAAACACTGAAGCTTTCTTT.